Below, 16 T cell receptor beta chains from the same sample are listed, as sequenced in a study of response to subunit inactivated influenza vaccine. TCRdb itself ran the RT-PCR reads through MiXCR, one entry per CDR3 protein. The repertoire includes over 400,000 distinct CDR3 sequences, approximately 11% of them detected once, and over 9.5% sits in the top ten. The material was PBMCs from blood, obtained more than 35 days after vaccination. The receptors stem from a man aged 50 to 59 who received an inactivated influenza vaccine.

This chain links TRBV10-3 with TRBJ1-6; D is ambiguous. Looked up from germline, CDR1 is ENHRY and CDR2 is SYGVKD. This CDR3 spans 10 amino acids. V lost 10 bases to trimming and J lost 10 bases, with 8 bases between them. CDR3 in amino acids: CATLGSPLHF. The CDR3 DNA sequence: TGTGCCACCCTGGGCTCACCCCTCCACTTT.

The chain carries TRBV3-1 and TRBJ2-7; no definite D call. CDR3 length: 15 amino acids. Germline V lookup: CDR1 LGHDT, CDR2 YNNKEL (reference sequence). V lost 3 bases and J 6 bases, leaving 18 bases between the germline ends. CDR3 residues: CASSQTVLGKSEQYF. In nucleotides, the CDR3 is TGTGCCAGCAGCCAGACGGTACTTGGCAAGAGCGAGCAGTACTTC.

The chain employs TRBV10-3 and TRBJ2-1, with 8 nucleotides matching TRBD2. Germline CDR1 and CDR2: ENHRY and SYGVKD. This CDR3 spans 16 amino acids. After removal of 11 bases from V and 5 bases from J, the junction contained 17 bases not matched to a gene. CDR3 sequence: CACNSQTSVLNNEQFF. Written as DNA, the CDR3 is TGTGCCTGCAATTCTCAGACTAGCGTACTTAACAATGAGCAGTTCTTC.

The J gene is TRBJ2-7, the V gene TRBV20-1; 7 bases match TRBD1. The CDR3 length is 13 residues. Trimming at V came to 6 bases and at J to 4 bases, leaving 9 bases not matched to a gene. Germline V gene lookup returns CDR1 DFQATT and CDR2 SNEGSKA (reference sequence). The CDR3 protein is CSAITGVGYEQYF. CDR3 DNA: TGCAGTGCCATTACAGGGGTTGGTTACGAGCAGTACTTC.

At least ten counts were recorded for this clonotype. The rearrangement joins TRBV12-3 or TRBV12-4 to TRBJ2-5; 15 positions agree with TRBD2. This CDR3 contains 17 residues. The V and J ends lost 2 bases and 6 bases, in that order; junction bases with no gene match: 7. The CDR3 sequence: CASSLWTSGRAGKTQYF. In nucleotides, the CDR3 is TGTGCCAGCAGTTTATGGACTAGCGGGAGGGCCGGGAAGACCCAGTACTTC.

CDR3 DNA sequence: TGTGCCAGCAGCCCTCCCGCGGGAATGAATGAAAAACTGTTTTTT. Encoded protein: CASSPPAGMNEKLFF. The chain has TRBV7-9 and TRBJ1-4, with D hard to call. Trimming left V 5 bases short and J 5 bases short, with 15 bases between. Per the germline V gene, CDR1 is SEHNR and CDR2 is FQNEAQ (reference sequence). The CDR3 length is 15 residues.

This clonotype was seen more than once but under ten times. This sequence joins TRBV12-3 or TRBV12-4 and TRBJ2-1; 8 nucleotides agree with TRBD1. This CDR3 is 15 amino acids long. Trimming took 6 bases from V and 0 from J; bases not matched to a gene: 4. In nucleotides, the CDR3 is TGTGCCAGCAGCATCGGACAGGGCTCCTACAATGAGCAGTTCTTC. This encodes CASSIGQGSYNEQFF.

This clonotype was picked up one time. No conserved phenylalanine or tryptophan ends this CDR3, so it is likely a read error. CDR3 DNA sequence: TGCGCCAGCAGCTTGGGACAGAGCGCAGATACGCAGTATATT. This encodes CASSLGQSADTQYI. The chain uses TRBV5-1 and TRBJ2-3, with a tentative D call TRBD1 (5 bases). The CDR3 consists of 14 residues. The ends were cut back, 0 bases at V and 4 bases at J, with 9 bases in the middle. CDR1 is SGHRS and CDR2 is YFSETQ in the germline V gene.

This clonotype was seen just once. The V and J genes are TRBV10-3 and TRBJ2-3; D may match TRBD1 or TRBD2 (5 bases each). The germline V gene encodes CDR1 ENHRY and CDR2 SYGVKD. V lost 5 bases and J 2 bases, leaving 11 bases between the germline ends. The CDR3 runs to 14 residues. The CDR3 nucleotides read TGTGCCATCAGTTTTGAGGGGCCCACAGATACGCAGTATTTT. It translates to CAISFEGPTDTQYF.

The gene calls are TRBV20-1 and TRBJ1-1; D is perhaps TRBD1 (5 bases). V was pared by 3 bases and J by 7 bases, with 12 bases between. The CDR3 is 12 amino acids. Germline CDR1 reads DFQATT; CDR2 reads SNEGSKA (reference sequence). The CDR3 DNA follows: TGCAGTGCTAGCCTCGGGGGAGGTGAAGCTTTCTTT. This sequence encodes CSASLGGGEAFF.

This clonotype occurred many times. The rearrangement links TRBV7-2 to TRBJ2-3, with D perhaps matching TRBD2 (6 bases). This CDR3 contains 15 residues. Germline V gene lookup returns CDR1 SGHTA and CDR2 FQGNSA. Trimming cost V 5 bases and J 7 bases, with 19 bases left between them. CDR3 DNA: TGTGCCAGCAGCCCTTTTAGAAGTAGCGGAAATACGCAGTATTTT. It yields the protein CASSPFRSSGNTQYF.

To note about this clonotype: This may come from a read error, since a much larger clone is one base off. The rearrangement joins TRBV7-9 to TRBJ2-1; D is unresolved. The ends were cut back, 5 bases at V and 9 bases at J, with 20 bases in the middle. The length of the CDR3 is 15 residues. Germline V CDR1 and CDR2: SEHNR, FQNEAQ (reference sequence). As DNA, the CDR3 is TGTGCCAGCAGCCCGGCCGAGACCTTAAGGACTGAGCAGTTCTTC. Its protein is CASSPAETLRTEQFF. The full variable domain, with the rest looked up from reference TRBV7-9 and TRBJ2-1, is DTGVSQNPRHKITKRGQNVTFRCDPISEHNRLYWYRQTLGQGPEFLTYFQNEAQLEKSRLLSDRFSAERPKGSFSTLEIQRTEQGDSAMYLCASSPAETLRTEQFFGPGTRLTVL.

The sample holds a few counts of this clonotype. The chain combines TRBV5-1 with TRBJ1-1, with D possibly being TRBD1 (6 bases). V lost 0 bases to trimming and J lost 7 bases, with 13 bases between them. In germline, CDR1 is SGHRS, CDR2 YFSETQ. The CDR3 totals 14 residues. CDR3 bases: TGCGCCAGCAGCTTGGACGGGGGCAGCGGTGAAGCTTTCTTT. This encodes CASSLDGGSGEAFF.

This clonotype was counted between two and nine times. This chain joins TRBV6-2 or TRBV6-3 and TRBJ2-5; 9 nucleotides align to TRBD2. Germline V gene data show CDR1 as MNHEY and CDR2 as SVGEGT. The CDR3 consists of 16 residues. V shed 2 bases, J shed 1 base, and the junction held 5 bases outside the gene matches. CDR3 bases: TGTGCCAGCAGTTACGGGCTAGCGGGACCCCAAGAGACCCAGTACTTC. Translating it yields CASSYGLAGPQETQYF.

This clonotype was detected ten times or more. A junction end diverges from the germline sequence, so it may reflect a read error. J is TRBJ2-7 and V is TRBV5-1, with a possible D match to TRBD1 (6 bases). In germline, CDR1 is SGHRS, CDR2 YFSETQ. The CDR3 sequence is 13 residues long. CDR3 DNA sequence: TGTGCCAGCAGCTTAGTCAGGGGCTACGAGCAGTACTTC. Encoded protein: CASSLVRGYEQYF.

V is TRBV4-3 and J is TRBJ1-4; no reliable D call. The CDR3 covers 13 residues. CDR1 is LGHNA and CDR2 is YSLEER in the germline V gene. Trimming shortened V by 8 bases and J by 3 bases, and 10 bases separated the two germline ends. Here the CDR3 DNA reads TGCGCCAGCGGGAGGAGGGCTAATGAAAAACTGTTTTTT. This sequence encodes CASGRRANEKLFF.